This TCR beta chain was retrieved from a study of metastatic and nonmetastatic thyroid tumors (TCRdb year 2020). In terms of the full investigation: For patients with malignant and with benign thyroid disease, the researchers compared repertoires between peripheral blood samples and tumor or nodule tissue samples. Findings and caveats that apply to the study as a whole: TCR beta diversity was reported as significantly higher in malignant tumors than in benign nodules, in both blood and tumor samples.

About this clone: No cognate antigen has been identified for it. No quality values exist for individual bases; no much larger clone is one base distant.

Receptor libraries were prepared by PCR. Instrument on record: Illumina HiSeq 4000. High-throughput sequencing was used to profile the TCR beta-chain CDR3 region of each patient. Turning to the authors' computational methods: CDR3 differences across clinicopathological groups were used to build a classifier for discriminating distant-metastatic papillary thyroid cancer patients. The Shannon index was used to assess repertoire diversity, and the Morisita-Horn index was used to assess tumor-blood repertoire similarity. TCRdb redid the processing of the public reads, applying fastp at Q25 and MiXCR, and retained in-frame beta chains. The V and J calls, along with clone size, are taken from TCRdb and not from the paper's own processing. The sample profile shows about 38,000 clones; 25% to 30% of them were found once. The top ten hold roughly 9.1% of the sample. Before undergoing thyroid surgery, none of the patients had been given any kind of treatment. Using T-cell receptor beta sequencing, the researchers looked back retrospectively at clinical samples from patients, gathered between about 2011 and 2019.

CDR1 GTSNPN and CDR2 SVGIG are derived from the germline V gene (reference sequence). The trim is 2 bases for V and 1 base for J, with a gap of 9 bases between the germline ends. Its CDR3 holds 14 amino acids, cysteine through phenylalanine. Only CDR3 DNA remains: 42 bases, in frame from the first base. Input material: blood. The source of this sequence is a female donor with papillary thyroid cancer or a benign thyroid nodule (not recorded which). Some clones in this sample may be carry-over from other donors' samples. Rearrangement joined TRBV30 to TRBJ1-5, with the D gene uncertain. Here is the DNA: TGTGCCTGGAGTAAGGAGGGAAGCAATCAGCCCCAGCATTTT. Its coded protein is CAWSKEGSNQPQHF.